A single sample is the source of the 21 T cell receptor beta chains below, sequenced in a study of follicular helper T cells after annual influenza vaccination. Sequenced by immunoSEQ multiplex PCR; TCRdb stores in-frame clones only, minus some. The sample lists about 13,000 clones; 84% were seen once. Time point here: 2014-2015 season, pre-vaccination. The sequencing used CXCR5- memory CD4+ T cells sorted from blood, collected on the day of influenza vaccination. The receptor set was obtained from an adult who received the influenza vaccine.

The chain is built from TRBV18 and TRBJ2-1; 8 bases match TRBD1. CDR1 and CDR2 (germline): KGHSH, LQKENI. The trim removed 10 bases at V and 6 bases at J, leaving 11 bases unmatched. The CDR3 totals 14 residues. CDR3 in DNA: TGTGCCACTACCCGCGGCCAGGGGGCCAATGAGCAGTTCTTC. Amino acid sequence: CATTRGQGANEQFF.

This clone was counted a single time. J is TRBJ2-6 and V is TRBV30, with a possible D match to TRBD1 (6 bases). CDR1 is GTSNPN and CDR2 is SVGIG in the germline V gene (reference sequence). V was clipped by 2 bases and J by 4 bases, with 9 bases between them. The CDR3 runs to 14 residues. DNA of the CDR3: TGTGCCTGGAGTTCAGGGGCAGGGGCCAACGTCCTGACTTTC. This translates into CAWSSGAGANVLTF.

The genes are TRBV11-3 and TRBJ2-2, with 8 bases that match TRBD1. The V gene end was trimmed by 4 bases and the J gene end by 7 bases; junction bases not matched to a gene: 5. The length of the CDR3 is 14 residues. Germline assignment: CDR1 SGHNT and CDR2 YENEEA. The CDR3 protein is CASSSRGRNGELFF. The CDR3 DNA sequence: TGTGCCAGCAGCTCCAGGGGGCGAAACGGGGAGCTGTTTTTT.

The chain combines TRBV9 with TRBJ2-2; TRBD1 matches at 7 bases. After removal of 1 base from V and 4 bases from J, the junction contained 1 base not matched to a gene. This CDR3 contains 14 residues. Germline V CDR1 and CDR2: SGDLS, YYNGEE. The CDR3 sequence: CASSVTGATGELFF. In nucleotides, the CDR3 is TGTGCCAGCAGCGTAACAGGGGCCACCGGGGAGCTGTTTTTT.

The J gene is TRBJ1-2, the V gene TRBV27, with 9 bases aligning to TRBD1. Germline assignment: CDR1 MNHEY and CDR2 SMNVEV (reference sequence). The V segment lost 10 bases and the J segment 6 bases; nucleotides outside the gene matches: 12. The CDR3 contains 14 residues. Here the CDR3 DNA reads TGTGCCACCAACCCCGGGACAGGGCATAATGGCTACACCTTC. Translated: CATNPGTGHNGYTF.

V and J are TRBV19 and TRBJ1-2; D gene unclear. Trimming cost V 7 bases and J 0 bases, with 15 bases left between them. CDR1 is LNHDA and CDR2 is SQIVND in the germline V gene (reference sequence). The CDR3 totals 15 residues. The CDR3 bases are TGTGCCAGTAAAGTATCGACTTCTTCTAACTATGGCTACACCTTC. It codes for CASKVSTSSNYGYTF.

The chain uses TRBV28 and TRBJ2-7; possibly TRBD1 for D (9 bases). The CDR3 is 14 residues long. V was shortened by 7 bases and J by 5 bases, with 18 bases between the two germline ends. Germline CDR1 and CDR2: MDHEN and SYDVKM. The CDR3 sequence is CASTGGTGRNEQYF. CDR3 nucleotides: TGTGCCAGCACGGGAGGGACAGGGAGAAACGAGCAGTACTTC.

V usage is TRBV5-6 and J usage is TRBJ2-7; tentatively, D is TRBD1 (6 bases). Germline V gives CDR1 SGHDT, CDR2 YYEEEE. Trimming pared 4 bases from V and 6 bases from J, leaving 14 bases between. This CDR3 has 13 residues. The CDR3 DNA reads TGTGCCAGCAGCCCTCGGGGCAGGGGCGAGCAGTACTTC. Its protein is CASSPRGRGEQYF.

The chain is built from TRBV5-1 and TRBJ2-7, with D possibly matching TRBD2 (7 bases). The CDR3 has 16 residues. Germline CDR1 and CDR2: SGHRS and YFSETQ. The germline V and J ends were trimmed by 4 bases and 2 bases, with 19 bases remaining between them. The CDR3 protein is CASSEQAGQGTYEQYF. CDR3 DNA sequence: TGCGCCAGCAGCGAACAAGCGGGGCAGGGGACCTACGAGCAGTACTTC.

The chain links TRBV5-6 to TRBJ1-3; D unresolved. The V gene lost 1 base and the J gene lost 4 bases, with 6 bases spanning the gap. CDR1 and CDR2 from the germline V gene are SGHDT and YYEEEE. This CDR3 region has 13 residues. The CDR3 nucleotides read TGTGCCAGCAGCTTGAGTGAAGGAAACACCATATATTTT. Translation gives CASSLSEGNTIYF. Full variable domain (remainder filled in from reference TRBV5-6 and TRBJ1-3): DAGVTQSPTHLIKTRGQQVTLRCSPKSGHDTVSWYQQALGQGPQFIFQYYEEEERQRGNFPDRFSGHQFPNYSSELNVNALLLGDSALYLCASSLSEGNTIYFGEGSWLTVV.

The V call is TRBV30, the J call TRBJ2-1, with 8 bases fitting TRBD1. The CDR3 spans 15 residues. CDR1 and CDR2 (germline): GTSNPN, SVGIG (reference sequence). Trimming at V came to 0 bases and at J to 1 base, leaving 2 bases not matched to a gene. CDR3 DNA: TGTGCCTGGAGTGTGGGACAGGCTTCCTACAATGAGCAGTTCTTC. This codes for CAWSVGQASYNEQFF. Supplemented by reference TRBV30 and TRBJ2-1, the full variable domain reads SQTIHQWPATLVQPVGSPLSLECTVEGTSNPNLYWYRQAAGRGLQLLFYSVGIGQISSEVPQNLSASRPQDRQFILSSKKLLLSDSGFYLCAWSVGQASYNEQFFGPGTRLTVL.

The chain employs TRBV2 and TRBJ1-4; D remains unclear. The CDR3 is 14 amino acids. V was pared by 5 bases and J by 8 bases, with 15 bases between. Germline CDR1 and CDR2: SNHLY and FYNNEI. The CDR3: CASSTPILREKLFF. CDR3 DNA: TGTGCCAGCAGTACCCCTATCCTGAGGGAAAAACTGTTTTTT.

This chain connects TRBV18 to TRBJ2-1, with TRBD2 matching 7 bases. Germline V lookup: CDR1 KGHSH, CDR2 LQKENI. The V and J ends lost 6 bases and 4 bases, in that order; junction bases with no gene match: 6. The length of the CDR3 is 14 residues. The CDR3 DNA reads as TGTGCCAGCTCCTCCAGCGGGGAGTACAATGAGCAGTTCTTC. It yields the protein CASSSSGEYNEQFF.

The rearrangement uses TRBV15 and TRBJ2-1; 9 nucleotides line up with TRBD1. Per the germline V gene, CDR1 is LNHNV and CDR2 is YYDKDF (reference sequence). The CDR3 length is 17 residues. Trimming cost V 5 bases and J 8 bases; bases outside gene matches: 16. Written as DNA, the CDR3 is TGTGCCACCAGCCCTTCCTCGGACAGGGGATTAGGCTATGAGCAGTTCTTC. It specifies CATSPSSDRGLGYEQFF.

On this clone itself: The junction differs from germline at one of its ends, possibly a read error. V is TRBV6-5 and J is TRBJ2-7; D gene ambiguous. CDR1 and CDR2 from the germline V gene are MNHEY and SVGAGI. This CDR3 contains 12 residues. CDR3 nucleotides: TGTGCCAGCTGCCAAAGGGCGGAGACAAGTCACTTC. It yields the protein CASCQRAETSHF.

The genes are TRBV23-1 and TRBJ1-2; TRBD1 matches 8 bases. TRBV23-1 counts as an open reading frame of uncertain function. This CDR3 is 17 amino acids long. The junction had 14 bases not matched to a gene; V was cut back by 2 bases and J by 6 bases. The CDR3 sequence: CASSQPITTGENDGYTF. CDR3 in DNA: TGCGCCAGCAGTCAACCTATAACGACAGGGGAGAACGATGGCTACACCTTC.

The genes are TRBV19 and TRBJ2-3; 11 bases align to TRBD2. This CDR3 region has 16 residues. Germline V gene sequence: CDR1 LNHDA, CDR2 SQIVND (reference sequence). The trim removed 5 bases at V and 2 bases at J, leaving 6 bases unmatched. CDR3 sequence reads: CASSLLAGANTDTQYF. CDR3 DNA sequence: TGTGCCAGTAGTCTACTAGCGGGAGCAAACACAGATACGCAGTATTTT.

This chain uses TRBV7-3 with TRBJ2-2, with D unresolved. Germline V lookup: CDR1 SGHTA, CDR2 FQGTGA. The CDR3 contains 14 residues. V was clipped by 4 bases and J by 0 bases, with 6 bases between them. Written as DNA, the CDR3 is TGTGCCAGCAGCTCGACGGCGAACACCGGGGAGCTGTTTTTT. This sequence encodes CASSSTANTGELFF.

This sequence joins TRBV6-5 and TRBJ2-7; D ambiguous. Trimming took 10 bases from V and 3 from J, leaving 19 bases between them. The CDR3 runs to 14 residues. Looked up from germline, CDR1 is MNHEY and CDR2 is SVGAGI. CDR3 protein: CATKVATDRYEQYF. CDR3 nucleotide sequence: TGTGCCACCAAGGTCGCCACAGACCGCTACGAGCAGTACTTC.

In this sample, this clone turned up a few times. The chain couples TRBV4-1 to TRBJ1-2, with D perhaps TRBD1 (6 bases). Per germline, CDR1 MGHRA and CDR2 YSYEKL. The CDR3 consists of 14 residues. V lost 1 base and J lost 6, with 12 bases in between. CDR3 DNA: TGCGCCAGCAGCCAAGCAAACAGGGTTGATGGCTACACCTTC. This translates into CASSQANRVDGYTF.

In its sample, this clone was seen once. The rearrangement uses TRBV5-8 and TRBJ1-4; 7 bases fit TRBD1. The CDR3 is 15 residues long. Germline assignment: CDR1 SGHTS and CDR2 YDEGEE. J gave up 0 bases and V 4 bases, and 3 bases lay outside the gene matches. CDR3 region: CASSGTGATNEKLFF. DNA of the CDR3: TGTGCCAGCAGCGGCACAGGGGCAACTAATGAAAAACTGTTTTTT.